These 10 T cell receptor beta chains were sequenced from one sample in a study of blood T cell repertoires in COVID-19. TCRdb's table, derived via immunoSEQ multiplex PCR, lists solely in-frame clones and lacks some. The sample includes around 220,000 clones, about 90% of them seen just once. The sequenced sample was PBMCs or T cells enriched from blood (not recorded which). These receptors were collected from a woman in her thirties with acute COVID-19.

The V call is TRBV30, the J call TRBJ1-1; D is unclear. Germline V gene data show CDR1 as GTSNPN and CDR2 as SVGIG (reference sequence). Trimming shortened V by 5 bases and J by 6 bases, and 10 bases separated the two germline ends. The CDR3 covers 11 residues. Here the CDR3 reads CAWVSYSEAFF. The CDR3 nucleotides are TGTGCCTGGGTGTCGTATTCTGAAGCTTTCTTT.

This clone was observed once. This rearrangement joins TRBV7-9 to TRBJ1-3; 10 bases are a match to TRBD1. The CDR3 is 15 residues long. The V and J ends lost 4 bases and 1 base, in that order; junction bases with no gene match: 1. The germline V gene encodes CDR1 SEHNR and CDR2 FQNEAQ (reference sequence). The CDR3 DNA sequence: TGTGCCAGCAGCTCGGACAGGGGGTCTGGAAACACCATATATTTT. Translation: CASSSDRGSGNTIYF.

This clone showed up just a few times. The gene calls are TRBV7-8 and TRBJ2-5, with a weak D call TRBD2 (5 bases). From germline, CDR1 is SGHVS and CDR2 FQNEAQ. CDR3 length: 13 amino acids. The V gene lost 4 bases and the J gene lost 5 bases, with 11 bases spanning the gap. CDR3 sequence: CASSSEGFETQYF. The CDR3 DNA reads TGTGCCAGCAGCTCAGAGGGATTTGAGACCCAGTACTTC.

The genes are TRBV20-1 and TRBJ1-2; 9 bases align to TRBD1. In germline, CDR1 is DFQATT, CDR2 SNEGSKA (reference sequence). The CDR3 sequence is 20 residues long. With V trimmed by 3 bases and J by 8 bases, 28 bases remained unmatched. The CDR3 loop reads CSASAGGRTGQGGRLFGYTF. The CDR3 region has the DNA TGCAGTGCTAGTGCCGGTGGGAGGACGGGACAGGGCGGCCGCCTATTCGGCTACACCTTC.

The chain is built from TRBV7-9 and TRBJ2-6; D not resolved. Germline V gene sequence: CDR1 SEHNR, CDR2 FQNEAQ (reference sequence). This CDR3 region has 15 residues. V shed 5 bases and J shed 0 bases, with 8 bases lying between them. The CDR3 bases are TGTGCCAGCAGCACGCGGATCTCTGGGGCCAACGTCCTGACTTTC. Amino acids: CASSTRISGANVLTF.

This clone showed up just a few times. The chain employs TRBV6-4 and TRBJ2-3; the match to TRBD2 covers 9 bases. V was pared by 3 bases and J by 4 bases, with 5 bases of the junction left unmatched. The CDR3 runs 15 residues. Germline CDR1 MRHNA, CDR2 SNTAGT. The CDR3 reads CASSEREGEADTQYF. Written as DNA, the CDR3 is TGTGCCAGCAGTGAGCGGGAGGGTGAGGCAGATACGCAGTATTTT.

The V and J genes are TRBV18 and TRBJ1-6; the D gene is possibly TRBD1 (5 bases). Germline CDR1 and CDR2: KGHSH and LQKENI. The V end was cut by 2 bases, the J end by 10 bases, with 15 bases between. The CDR3 loop spans 15 amino acids. CDR3 sequence reads: CASSPSIGVESPLHF. The CDR3 nucleotides are TGTGCCAGCTCACCATCGATAGGGGTGGAATCACCCCTCCACTTT.

This clone was detected once. The rearrangement joins TRBV24-1 to TRBJ2-5; no clear D. CDR1 KGHDR and CDR2 SFDVKD come from the germline V gene. The germline V and J ends were trimmed by 4 bases and 7 bases, with 15 bases remaining between them. This CDR3 has 14 residues. The CDR3 reads CATSDPSAPWTQYF. The CDR3 DNA sequence: TGTGCCACCAGTGACCCCAGTGCACCTTGGACCCAGTACTTC.

This chain joins TRBV19 and TRBJ1-2; a weak D match, TRBD1 (5 bases). The CDR3 totals 13 residues. V dropped 1 base and J dropped 11 bases, with 14 bases sitting between them. Germline values: CDR1 LNHDA, CDR2 SQIVND (reference sequence). Written as DNA, the CDR3 is TGTGCCAGTAGTATAGGTCGCGAGGACACTTACACCTTC. This codes for CASSIGREDTYTF.

The chain couples TRBV6-5 to TRBJ1-2; 10 bases are shared with TRBD1. The CDR3 runs 14 residues. V trimming: 5 bases; J trimming: 2 bases; junction bases outside the gene matches: 2. CDR1 and CDR2 from the germline V gene are MNHEY and SVGAGI. The CDR3 nucleotides read TGTGCCAGCAGTCGACAGGGGGCCAACTATGGCTACACCTTC. This encodes CASSRQGANYGYTF.